The 8 T cell receptor beta chains in this list originate from one sample, sequenced in a study of blood T cell repertoires in COVID-19. The protocol was immunoSEQ multiplex PCR, while the TCRdb copy is restricted to in-frame clones and leaves out a portion. This repertoire shows roughly 150,000 clones, more than 65% found once; its top ten account for around 4.4%. Input material: peripheral blood. The origin of the receptors is a man aged 60 to 75 with acute or convalescent COVID-19.

The CDR3 DNA is TGTGCCAGCAGCCAACAGGGAGGGGGGCAAGAGACCCAGTACTTC. Translation: CASSQQGGGQETQYF. The gene calls are TRBV7-9 and TRBJ2-5, with D possibly TRBD2 on 7 matching bases. The germline CDR1 and CDR2 sequences are SEHNR and FQNEAQ (reference sequence). The CDR3 is made up of 15 amino acids. The ends were cut back, 5 bases at V and 2 bases at J, with 15 bases in the middle.

V is TRBV11-2 and J is TRBJ2-7; tentatively, D is TRBD1 (6 bases). Deletions cut 5 bases from V and 6 bases from J, with 17 bases between. The CDR3 runs 14 residues. The germline V gene has CDR1 SGHAT and CDR2 FQNNGV. The CDR3 loop reads CASSISTGRGEQYF. The CDR3 DNA is TGTGCCAGCAGCATATCGACAGGAAGGGGCGAGCAGTACTTC.

Ten or more counts support this clone. At one end, the junction sequence differs from germline, possibly due to a read error. V is TRBV4-1 and J is TRBJ1-2, with a possible D match to TRBD1 (5 bases). Germline CDR1 reads MGHRA; CDR2 reads YSYEKL. The CDR3 covers 12 residues. CDR3 sequence: CASSQDRTPPGF. Here the CDR3 DNA reads TGCGCCAGCAGCCAAGATCGGACACCGCCAGGCTTC.

This clone was counted a few times. This sequence joins TRBV19 and TRBJ1-5, with a possible D match to TRBD1 (5 bases). Per germline, CDR1 LNHDA and CDR2 SQIVND (reference sequence). The CDR3 spans 14 residues. V was clipped by 3 bases and J by 10 bases, with 16 bases between them. DNA of the CDR3: TGTGCCAGTAGTATTAGGGGTCCTTCGGGTCCCCAGCATTTT. It translates to CASSIRGPSGPQHF.

The chain recombines TRBV5-5 with TRBJ2-5, with 10 nucleotides matching TRBD1. Germline lookup yields CDR1 SGHKS and CDR2 YYEKEE (reference sequence). V trimming: 5 bases; J trimming: 5 bases; junction bases outside the gene matches: 6. The length of the CDR3 is 14 residues. The CDR3 coding sequence is TGTGCCAGCAGTAAGGGACAGGGGTGGGAGACCCAGTACTTC. Translation: CASSKGQGWETQYF.

The chain uses TRBV11-2 and TRBJ2-7; 10 bases agree with TRBD1. V lost 4 bases, J lost 5 bases, and 8 bases stayed unmatched. The CDR3 runs 15 residues. In germline, CDR1 is SGHAT, CDR2 FQNNGV. The CDR3 here is CASSSRTGGINEQYF. In DNA, the CDR3 is TGTGCCAGCAGCTCGCGGACAGGGGGGATTAACGAGCAGTACTTC.

The chain is built from TRBV10-1 and TRBJ1-1; TRBD1 matches at 11 bases. The CDR3 length is 17 residues. Looked up from germline, CDR1 is WNHNN and CDR2 is SYGVQD (reference sequence). Trimming cost V 2 bases and J 4 bases; bases outside gene matches: 9. The CDR3 sequence is CASSEGQGANYVTEAFF. For the CDR3, the DNA is TGCGCCAGCAGTGAGGGACAGGGGGCGAATTATGTCACTGAAGCTTTCTTT.

V and J are TRBV12-2 and TRBJ2-7; whether TRBD2, the table's D call, matches the DNA was not checked. TRBV12-2 is a pseudogene locus. The CDR3 loop spans 16 amino acids. The CDR3 spells CASRSRDSGRAGEQYF. The CDR3, as DNA: TGTGCAAGTCGCTCCCGGGATAGCGGGAGGGCCGGAGAGCAGTACTTC.